The sequence of this TCR beta chain was determined in a study of cytomegalovirus exposure and HLA in healthy donors. Study-wide results and limits: The authors enumerated over 150 TCR beta chains as linked to cytomegalovirus.

V lost 3 bases to trimming and J lost 7 bases, with 12 bases between them. Germline V gives CDR1 ENHRY, CDR2 SYGVKD. The CDR3 spans 13 residues. Assay used: immunoSEQ multiplex PCR; TCRdb lists only in-frame clones, some missing. The sample has 200,000 to 250,000 clones, over 80% seen once. This clone showed up just a few times. Its cognate antigen is unknown. The chain couples TRBV10-3 to TRBJ1-1, with D tentatively TRBD1 (6 bases). This clonotype was sampled from a woman in her 30s in good health and CMV-seropositive. Sequenced input: PBMCs. CDR3 bases: TGTGCCATCAGTGAAGGGGGGAGGAGTGAAGCTTTCTTT. Its protein product is CAISEGGRSEAFF.